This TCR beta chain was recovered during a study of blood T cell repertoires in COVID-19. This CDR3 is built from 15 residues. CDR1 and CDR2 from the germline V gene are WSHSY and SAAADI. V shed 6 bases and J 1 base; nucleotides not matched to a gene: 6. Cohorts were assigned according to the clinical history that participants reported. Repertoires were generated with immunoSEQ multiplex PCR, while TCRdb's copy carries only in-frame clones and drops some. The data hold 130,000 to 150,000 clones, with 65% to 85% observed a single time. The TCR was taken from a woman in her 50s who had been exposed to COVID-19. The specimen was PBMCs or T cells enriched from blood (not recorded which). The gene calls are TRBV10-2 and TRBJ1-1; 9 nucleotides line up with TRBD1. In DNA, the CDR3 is TGCGCCAGCAGACGGGACAGGGACCCGAACACTGAAGCTTTCTTT. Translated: CASRRDRDPNTEAFF.